This TCR beta chain was observed in a study of T-cell reconstitution after alpha-beta-depleted transplantation in children. This CDR3 has 13 amino acids. The germline V gene encodes CDR1 SGHRS and CDR2 YFSETQ. Trimming at V came to 5 bases and at J to 4 bases, leaving 1 base not matched to a gene. Unique molecular identifiers featured in how the TCRbeta library was prepared. MiXCR was run by TCRdb on the PCR reads, yielding one entry per CDR3 protein. This table holds 500,000 or so distinct CDR3 sequences, approximately 30% found once. This specimen consisted of PBMCs from the stem cell graft donor, obtained from the stem cell graft. This receptor was taken from a human donor who donated a stem cell graft to a child with aplastic anemia. The V and J genes are TRBV5-1 and TRBJ2-1; TRBD2 matches at 9 bases. CDR3 residues: CASRAGGYNEQFF. In DNA form, the CDR3 reads TGCGCCAGCAGGGCGGGAGGGTACAATGAGCAGTTCTTC. Filled out from reference TRBV5-1 and TRBJ2-1, the complete variable domain reads KAGVTQTPRYLIKTRGQQVTLSCSPISGHRSVSWYQQTPGQGLQFLFEYFSETQRNKGNFPGRFSGRQFSNSRSEMNVSTLELGDSALYLCASRAGGYNEQFFGPGTRLTVL.